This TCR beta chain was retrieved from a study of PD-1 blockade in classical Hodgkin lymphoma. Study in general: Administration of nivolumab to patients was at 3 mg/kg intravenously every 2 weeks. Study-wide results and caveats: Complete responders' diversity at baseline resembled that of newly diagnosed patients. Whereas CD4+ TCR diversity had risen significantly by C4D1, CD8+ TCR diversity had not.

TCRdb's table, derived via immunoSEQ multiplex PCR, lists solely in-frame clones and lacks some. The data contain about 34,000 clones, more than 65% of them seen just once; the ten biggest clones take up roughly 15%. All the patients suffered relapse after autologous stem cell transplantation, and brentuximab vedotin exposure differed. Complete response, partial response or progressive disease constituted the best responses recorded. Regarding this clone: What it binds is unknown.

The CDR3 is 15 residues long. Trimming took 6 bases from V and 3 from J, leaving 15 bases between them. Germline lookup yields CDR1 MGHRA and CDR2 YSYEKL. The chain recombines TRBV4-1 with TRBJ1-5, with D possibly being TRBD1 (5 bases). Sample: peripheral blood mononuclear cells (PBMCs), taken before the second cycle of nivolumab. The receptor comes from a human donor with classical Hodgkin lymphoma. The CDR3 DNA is TGCGCCAGCAGGAACCGGGACGGAATCAATCAGCCCCAGCATTTT. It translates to CASRNRDGINQPQHF.